Below, 29 T cell receptor beta chains from the same sample are listed, as sequenced in a study of technical replicates of blood from a few donors. Method: immunoSEQ multiplex PCR; TCRdb's copy keeps in-frame clones and lacks some. The sample carries tens of thousands of clones, 85% to 95% recorded once. What was sequenced was T cells isolated from PBMCs. The receptors derive from a human donor in good health.

The chain joins TRBV6-1 to TRBJ2-5, with D perhaps matching TRBD1 (6 bases). Per germline, CDR1 MNHNS and CDR2 SASEGT. V dropped 7 bases and J dropped 5 bases, with 20 bases sitting between them. The CDR3 covers 15 residues. The chain's CDR3 is CASTSGDTSRETQYF. DNA of the CDR3: TGTGCCAGCACTAGTGGGGACACGTCTCGGGAGACCCAGTACTTC.

DNA for the CDR3: TGCGCCAGCAGCTTGGGAGGGGGCTACTATGGCTACACCTTC. Translated: CASSLGGGYYGYTF. The chain employs TRBV5-1 and TRBJ1-2; 7 positions agree with TRBD1. With V trimmed by 0 bases and J by 3 bases, 2 bases remained unmatched. Germline-derived CDR1 and CDR2 are SGHRS and YFSETQ. This CDR3 region has 14 residues. Looking up the rest from reference TRBV5-1 and TRBJ1-2 gives the full variable domain: KAGVTQTPRYLIKTRGQQVTLSCSPISGHRSVSWYQQTPGQGLQFLFEYFSETQRNKGNFPGRFSGRQFSNSRSEMNVSTLELGDSALYLCASSLGGGYYGYTFGSGTRLTVV.

Here the CDR3 reads CASSDPGGSYEQYF. The CDR3 DNA reads TGTGCCAGCAGTGACCCAGGGGGCTCCTACGAGCAGTACTTC. This chain links TRBV2 with TRBJ2-7; 7 bases align to TRBD1. CDR1 and CDR2 (germline): SNHLY, FYNNEI. V dropped 3 bases and J dropped 0; count of bases not matched to a gene: 2. The CDR3 loop spans 14 amino acids.

CDR3 sequence reads: CASTGGLWADGYTF. The CDR3 DNA follows: TGTGCCAGCACCGGAGGTTTGTGGGCCGATGGCTACACCTTC. This chain connects TRBV9 to TRBJ1-2, with D hard to call. Germline V gives CDR1 SGDLS, CDR2 YYNGEE. Trimming removed 6 bases from V and 6 bases from J, with 18 bases in between. CDR3 length: 14 residues.

The V and J genes are TRBV7-9 and TRBJ1-1, with a weak D call TRBD1 (5 bases). The germline V gene encodes CDR1 SEHNR and CDR2 FQNEAQ (reference sequence). Trimming stripped 0 bases from V and 6 bases from J, with 8 bases between. This CDR3 region has 13 residues. The CDR3 DNA reads TGTGCCAGCAGCTTAGCCTCGGGGGCTGAAGCTTTCTTT. Its translation is CASSLASGAEAFF.

The chain is built from TRBV9 and TRBJ1-1; D is unclear. The germline V gene has CDR1 SGDLS and CDR2 YYNGEE. This CDR3 has 15 residues. The ends were cut back, 2 bases at V and 5 bases at J, with 16 bases in the middle. In DNA form, the CDR3 reads TGTGCCAGCAGCGTTTACACGGAGGTAAGGACTGAAGCTTTCTTT. Protein product: CASSVYTEVRTEAFF. The complete variable domain, with remaining parts taken from reference TRBV9 and TRBJ1-1, reads DSGVTQTPKHLITATGQRVTLRCSPRSGDLSVYWYQQSLDQGLQFLIQYYNGEERAKGNILERFSAQQFPDLHSELNLSSLELGDSALYFCASSVYTEVRTEAFFGQGTRLTVV.

This chain connects TRBV7-9 to TRBJ2-1; D uncertain. This CDR3 is 13 amino acids long. The V gene lost 5 bases and the J gene lost 6 bases, with 11 bases spanning the gap. Looked up from germline, CDR1 is SEHNR and CDR2 is FQNEAQ (reference sequence). CDR3 DNA sequence: TGTGCCAGCAGCACCGACGCGGCCAATGAGCAGTTCTTC. It encodes CASSTDAANEQFF.

The V and J genes are TRBV19 and TRBJ2-1; 8 nucleotides match TRBD2. In germline, CDR1 is LNHDA, CDR2 SQIVND (reference sequence). V lost 5 bases to trimming and J lost 7 bases; unmatched junction nucleotides: 7. The CDR3 consists of 14 residues. CDR3 bases: TGTGCCAGTAGTCTCGGGAGGGCCTGGAATGAGCAGTTCTTC. The encoded protein is CASSLGRAWNEQFF.

The chain couples TRBV19 to TRBJ2-3; 9 bases align to TRBD2. The CDR3 loop spans 16 amino acids. CDR1 LNHDA and CDR2 SQIVND come from the germline V gene (reference sequence). V trimming: 5 bases; J trimming: 3 bases; junction bases outside the gene matches: 9. The CDR3 DNA reads as TGTGCCAGTAGTCCGGCCAGCGGGGGGTGGACAGATACGCAGTATTTT. It is translated as CASSPASGGWTDTQYF.

J is TRBJ2-7 and V is TRBV9; D not certain. The CDR3 covers 14 residues. Germline CDR1 is SGDLS and CDR2 is YYNGEE. Deletions cut 3 bases from V and 5 bases from J, with 15 bases between. In DNA form, the CDR3 reads TGTGCCAGCAGCGCCCCTTCTTCGGTCCACGAGCAGTACTTC. Protein: CASSAPSSVHEQYF.

The chain recombines TRBV12-5 with TRBJ1-5, with TRBD1 matching over 7 bases. The V gene's germline CDR1 is LGHNT and CDR2 FRNRAP. J lost 2 bases, V lost 1 base, and 5 bases had no gene match. The CDR3 sequence is 16 residues long. CDR3 sequence reads: CASGLGNRGGNQPQHF. Written as DNA, the CDR3 is TGTGCTAGTGGTTTGGGCAACAGGGGTGGCAATCAGCCCCAGCATTTT.

The chain links TRBV15 to TRBJ2-1, with D tentatively TRBD2 (6 bases). V was trimmed by 6 bases and J by 3 bases, leaving 9 bases between them. The CDR3 covers 13 residues. CDR1 LNHNV and CDR2 YYDKDF come from the germline V gene (reference sequence). The CDR3 region is CATRGGGYNEQFF. For the CDR3, the DNA is TGTGCCACCAGGGGAGGCGGCTACAATGAGCAGTTCTTC.

V is TRBV7-8 and J is TRBJ2-1; 9 nucleotides line up with TRBD1. Unmatched junction bases numbered 17, after V lost 5 bases and J lost 0 bases. This CDR3 contains 20 residues. CDR1 is SGHVS and CDR2 is FQNEAQ in the germline V gene. The CDR3, as DNA: TGTGCCAGCAGCCTAATCTCCGGGACAGGGTCGCTGAGCTCCTACAATGAGCAGTTCTTC. Protein sequence: CASSLISGTGSLSSYNEQFF.

The V and J genes are TRBV5-6 and TRBJ2-4; D gene uncertain. V was cut by 2 bases and J by 4 bases, with 10 bases left in between. The CDR3 consists of 14 residues. Germline CDR1 reads SGHDT; CDR2 reads YYEEEE. Here the CDR3 DNA reads TGTGCCAGCAGCTTTGCGGAAACTAAAAACATTCAGTACTTC. Translated: CASSFAETKNIQYF.

The chain uses TRBV19 and TRBJ2-3; weak D call: TRBD1 (6 bases). The CDR3 loop spans 15 amino acids. Germline assignment: CDR1 LNHDA and CDR2 SQIVND (reference sequence). Trimming stripped 7 bases from V and 1 base from J, with 15 bases between. The CDR3 here is CASTMRGGRTDTQYF. The CDR3 region has the DNA TGTGCCAGTACCATGAGAGGGGGACGCACAGATACGCAGTATTTT.

This rearrangement joins TRBV10-3 to TRBJ2-1; 13 bases match TRBD2. V was pared by 2 bases and J by 10 bases, with 5 bases of the junction left unmatched. The CDR3 extends over 15 amino acids. Germline loops: CDR1 ENHRY, CDR2 SYGVKD. CDR3 protein: CAISEGTSGDSEQFF. The DNA for the CDR3 is TGTGCCATCAGTGAGGGGACTAGCGGGGACTCGGAGCAGTTCTTC.

The chain links TRBV29-1 to TRBJ1-1, with 9 bases aligning to TRBD1. CDR3 length equals 15 residues. The V gene's germline CDR1 is SQVTM and CDR2 ANQGSEA. V lost 6 bases, J lost 4 bases, and 12 bases stayed unmatched. CDR3 sequence reads: CSVFFTGGGGTEAFF. The CDR3 coding sequence is TGCAGCGTCTTTTTCACAGGGGGCGGGGGCACTGAAGCTTTCTTT.

The chain carries TRBV7-2 and TRBJ1-1, with D hard to call. There are 14 residues in the CDR3. V lost 3 bases to trimming and J lost 1 base, with 9 bases between them. Germline loops: CDR1 SGHTA, CDR2 FQGNSA. CDR3 sequence reads: CASSFSQANTEAFF. The CDR3 region has the DNA TGTGCCAGCAGCTTTAGTCAGGCGAACACTGAAGCTTTCTTT.

J is TRBJ2-7 and V is TRBV6-5, with D possibly being TRBD2 (5 bases). The V end lost 2 bases, the J end lost 3 bases, and 14 bases lay between the germline ends. The germline V gene encodes CDR1 MNHEY and CDR2 SVGAGI. The CDR3 runs 15 residues. The CDR3 protein is CASSYAGVGSYEQYF. CDR3 nucleotides: TGTGCCAGCAGTTACGCCGGAGTTGGGAGCTACGAGCAGTACTTC.

The chain combines TRBV19 with TRBJ2-7; TRBD2 agrees at 8 bases. Losses at the gene ends were 5 bases for V and 2 bases for J; bases not matched to a gene: 5. The germline gives CDR1 LNHDA, CDR2 SQIVND (reference sequence). This CDR3 region has 14 residues. The CDR3 reads CASSFIAGTYEQYF. As DNA, the CDR3 is TGTGCCAGTAGTTTCATAGCGGGGACCTACGAGCAGTACTTC. Full variable domain (missing parts from reference TRBV19 and TRBJ2-7): DGGITQSPKYLFRKEGQNVTLSCEQNLNHDAMYWYRQDPGQGLRLIYYSQIVNDFQKGDIAEGYSVSREKKESFPLTVTSAQKNPTAFYLCASSFIAGTYEQYFGPGTRLTVT.

The V and J genes are TRBV6-5 and TRBJ1-2; 8 nucleotides line up with TRBD1. CDR3 length equals 14 residues. Trimming took 2 bases from V and 7 from J; bases not matched to a gene: 6. The germline V gene encodes CDR1 MNHEY and CDR2 SVGAGI. CDR3 in DNA: TGTGCCAGCAGTTACCGGGCAGGGGGCTTTGGCTACACCTTC. Its protein product is CASSYRAGGFGYTF.

This rearrangement joins TRBV27 to TRBJ2-5; a weak D match, TRBD1 (5 bases). The germline V gene encodes CDR1 MNHEY and CDR2 SMNVEV (reference sequence). The CDR3 has 13 amino acids. Trimming removed 3 bases at V and 4 bases at J, with 9 bases between. Here the CDR3 DNA reads TGTGCCAGCAGTTTGGGAAGGGGAGAGACCCAGTACTTC. It specifies CASSLGRGETQYF.

The gene calls are TRBV9 and TRBJ2-2, with 10 positions matching TRBD2. Trimming took 4 bases from V and 5 from J; bases not matched to a gene: 5. The CDR3 runs to 15 residues. Germline CDR1 is SGDLS and CDR2 is YYNGEE. CDR3: CASSTSGVKTGELFF. CDR3 DNA sequence: TGTGCCAGCAGCACTAGCGGGGTGAAGACCGGGGAGCTGTTTTTT.

CDR3 loop: CASSYYLGQGKLFF. CDR3 nucleotide sequence: TGTGCCAGCAGTTATTACCTGGGGCAGGGAAAACTGTTTTTT. The rearrangement links TRBV6-5 to TRBJ1-4; a possible D gene is TRBD1 (5 bases). V lost 3 bases, J lost 10 bases, and 15 bases lay in between. The CDR3 has 14 residues. The germline CDR1 and CDR2 sequences are MNHEY and SVGAGI.

This clone appeared once. The chain has TRBV28 and TRBJ1-2; no clear D. The germline V gene has CDR1 MDHEN and CDR2 SYDVKM. Trimming cost V 2 bases and J 5 bases, with 6 bases left between them. This CDR3 comprises 12 residues. The CDR3 nucleotides are TGTGCCAGCAGTTTAGGGAGGTATGGCTACACCTTC. Translation gives CASSLGRYGYTF.

CDR3 region: CASSLDSGGTTDTQYF. The CDR3 bases are TGCGCCAGCAGCTTGGACAGCGGGGGGACCACAGATACGCAGTATTTT. The chain uses TRBV5-1 and TRBJ2-3; 9 bases align to TRBD2. Germline trimming cut 0 bases from V and 2 bases from J; bases unmatched to any gene: 4. The CDR3 has 16 residues. CDR1 is SGHRS, CDR2 YFSETQ, per germline.

The CDR3: CASSAAYLGQGRANYGYTF. The DNA for the CDR3 is TGTGCCAGCAGTGCAGCTTATTTAGGACAGGGGAGAGCTAACTATGGCTACACCTTC. The chain links TRBV6-4 to TRBJ1-2; 9 positions match TRBD1. The germline V gene has CDR1 MRHNA and CDR2 SNTAGT. The trim removed 4 bases at V and 0 bases at J, leaving 15 bases unmatched. This CDR3 has 19 amino acids.

V usage is TRBV29-1 and J usage is TRBJ1-2, with D tentatively TRBD1 (5 bases). The CDR3 is made up of 13 amino acids. Looked up from germline, CDR1 is SQVTM and CDR2 is ANQGSEA. Trimming removed 2 bases at V and 3 bases at J, with 10 bases between. The CDR3 spells CSVESSTDYGYTF. The CDR3 nucleotides read TGCAGCGTTGAAAGTTCGACAGACTATGGCTACACCTTC.

Regarding this clone: This specimen includes other DNA sequences encoding the same CDR3. V gene TRBV27 combines with J gene TRBJ2-1, with 9 bases identical to TRBD1. The CDR3 covers 13 residues. In germline, CDR1 is MNHEY, CDR2 SMNVEV (reference sequence). V was clipped by 6 bases and J by 7 bases; unmatched bases: 4. CDR3 sequence: CASSRDRANEQFF. CDR3 nucleotides: TGTGCCAGCAGCCGGGACAGGGCGAATGAGCAGTTCTTC.